The rows below give T cell receptor beta chains drawn from one sample of a study of shared clonotypes between healthy human individuals. Sequencing used immunoSEQ multiplex PCR; TCRdb keeps in-frame clones, though not all of them. The table lists fewer than 1 million clones, 90% to 98% of them singletons. The specimen was naive CD8+ T cells sorted from blood. The source of these receptors is a young man in good health. Each CDR3 is given with its conserved first and last residue. D genes are given only for firm matches. Only some rows state a clone size, as once, few, many or a class for expanded clones.

clone_size j_call d_call v_call cdr3_aa cdr3_nt
. TRBJ1-2 TRBD1 TRBV6-5 CASSYAPDRGYGYTF TGTGCCAGCAGTTACGCCCCCGACAGGGGGTATGGCTACACCTTC
. TRBJ2-7 TRBD2 TRBV2 CASMGLAPSSYEQYF TGTGCCAGCATGGGACTAGCGCCGAGCTCCTACGAGCAGTACTTC
. TRBJ1-4 . TRBV5-5 CASSGIFNEKLFF TGTGCCAGCAGTGGGATCTTCAATGAAAAACTGTTTTTT
. TRBJ2-1 . TRBV29-1 CSVEGHKRATYNEQFF TGCAGCGTTGAAGGTCACAAGAGGGCTACCTACAATGAGCAGTTCTTC
. TRBJ2-7 TRBD2 TRBV14 CASSHLSAGGPLGEQYF TGTGCCAGCAGCCATTTATCGGCGGGAGGGCCCTTAGGAGAGCAGTACTTC
. TRBJ2-7 . TRBV18 CASSPPAGSYEQYF TGTGCCAGCTCACCACCTGCGGGTTCCTACGAGCAGTACTTC
. TRBJ2-7 TRBD1 TRBV5-6 CASSPRTGIHEQYF TGTGCCAGCAGCCCCCGGACAGGGATCCACGAGCAGTACTTC
. TRBJ1-1 . TRBV28 CASSLRLGTEAFF TGTGCCAGCAGTTTAAGGCTGGGCACTGAAGCTTTCTTT
. TRBJ2-1 . TRBV19 CASSRRADNEQFF TGTGCCAGTAGTCGGAGGGCAGACAATGAGCAGTTCTTC
. TRBJ2-3 TRBD2 TRBV2 CASPPGTSGTDTQYF TGTGCCAGCCCGCCCGGGACTAGCGGCACAGATACGCAGTATTTT
. TRBJ2-1 . TRBV28 CASSLWGYNEQFF TGTGCCAGCAGTTTATGGGGGTACAATGAGCAGTTCTTC
. TRBJ1-4 . TRBV7-2 CASSLALSEKLFF TGTGCCAGCAGCTTAGCGCTGAGTGAAAAACTGTTTTTT
. TRBJ2-1 TRBD1 TRBV19 CASSITGTGYNEQFF TGTGCCAGTAGTATAACCGGGACAGGATACAATGAGCAGTTCTTC
. TRBJ2-2 TRBD2 TRBV28 CASSLPPRLAGVGELFF TGTGCCAGCAGTTTACCCCCACGACTAGCGGGAGTAGGGGAGCTGTTTTTT
. TRBJ1-1 . TRBV4-3 CASSQDRANTEAFF TGCGCCAGCAGCCAAGACCGAGCAAACACTGAAGCTTTCTTT
. TRBJ1-5 . TRBV30 CAWAPWGGPQPQHF TGTGCCTGGGCCCCGTGGGGGGGGCCGCAGCCCCAGCATTTT
. TRBJ2-3 TRBD2 TRBV19 CASSAQERREDTQYF TGTGCCAGTAGTGCACAAGAGCGGCGGGAGGATACGCAGTATTTT
. TRBJ2-7 TRBD1 TRBV5-1 CASSQRQGGYEQYF TGCGCCAGCAGCCAACGACAGGGGGGCTACGAGCAGTACTTC
. TRBJ2-7 . TRBV27 CASSLDKTHYEQYF TGTGCCAGCAGTTTAGATAAGACGCACTACGAGCAGTACTTC
. TRBJ2-4 TRBD2 TRBV11-2 CASSSTSGGYAKNIQYF TGTGCCAGCAGCTCGACTAGCGGGGGGTACGCCAAAAACATTCAGTACTTC
. TRBJ2-7 TRBD1 TRBV7-9 CASSLGQGNEQYF TGTGCCAGCAGCTTAGGACAGGGTAACGAGCAGTACTTC
. TRBJ2-3 . TRBV19 CASSQKGFTDTQYF TGTGCCAGTAGTCAAAAGGGTTTCACAGATACGCAGTATTTT
. TRBJ1-1 TRBD1 TRBV27 CASSLTGGLNTEAFF TGTGCCAGCAGTTTGACAGGGGGCCTGAACACTGAAGCTTTCTTT
. TRBJ1-2 . TRBV27 CASSTWTAHGYTF TGTGCCAGCAGTACCTGGACAGCCCATGGCTACACCTTC
. TRBJ2-2 TRBD2 TRBV28 CASTLGLAGVGAGELFF TGTGCCAGCACCCTGGGGCTAGCGGGAGTCGGGGCCGGGGAGCTGTTTTTT
once TRBJ1-2 . TRBV5-1 CASSLSQGPINGYTF TGCGCCAGCAGCTTGTCGCAGGGGCCCATTAATGGCTACACCTTC
. TRBJ2-7 . TRBV2 CASSEVRDTAYEQYF TGTGCCAGCAGTGAAGTCCGGGACACAGCCTACGAGCAGTACTTC